This T cell receptor beta chain was profiled in a study of cytomegalovirus exposure and HLA in healthy donors. Libraries were prepared by immunoSEQ multiplex PCR; TCRdb keeps only in-frame clonotypes and omits some of them. This table has hundreds of thousands of clones, over 70% appearing once. V was trimmed by 4 bases and J by 1 base, leaving 7 bases between them. Germline V lookup: CDR1 MNHNS, CDR2 SASEGT. This CDR3 has 13 amino acids. This clone appeared a single time. Its matching antigen is unknown. Study-wide results and caveats: Under in vitro conditions, a few CMV-associated chains were confirmed as specific for CMV antigens. There were some public TCRs occurring in many donors, but most TCR sequences were rare. Cytomegalovirus-associated TCR beta chains were listed, numbering roughly 150. In the 90 to 150 validation repertoires, around 95% of cluster scores exceeded 0, per a later analysis.

The V call is TRBV6-1, the J call TRBJ1-1; D unresolved. Sequenced material: PBMCs. This sequence originates from a woman between 25 and 40 years old in good health and CMV-seropositive. The CDR3 reads CASSAYGNTEAFF. The CDR3 DNA follows: TGTGCCAGCAGTGCGTACGGGAACACTGAAGCTTTCTTT.